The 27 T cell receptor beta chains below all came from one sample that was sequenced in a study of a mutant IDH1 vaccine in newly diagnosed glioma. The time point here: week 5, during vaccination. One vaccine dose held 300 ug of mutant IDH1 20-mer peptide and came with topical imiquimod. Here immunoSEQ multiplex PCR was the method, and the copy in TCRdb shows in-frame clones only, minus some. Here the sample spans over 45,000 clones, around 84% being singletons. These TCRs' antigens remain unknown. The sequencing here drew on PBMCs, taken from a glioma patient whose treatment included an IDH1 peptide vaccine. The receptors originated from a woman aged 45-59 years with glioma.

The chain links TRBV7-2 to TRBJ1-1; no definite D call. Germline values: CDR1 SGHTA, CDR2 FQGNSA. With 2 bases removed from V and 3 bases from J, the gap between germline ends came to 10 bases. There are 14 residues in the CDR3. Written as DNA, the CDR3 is TGTGCCAGCAGCTTAAAAGGCCAGGACACTGAAGCTTTCTTT. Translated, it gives CASSLKGQDTEAFF.

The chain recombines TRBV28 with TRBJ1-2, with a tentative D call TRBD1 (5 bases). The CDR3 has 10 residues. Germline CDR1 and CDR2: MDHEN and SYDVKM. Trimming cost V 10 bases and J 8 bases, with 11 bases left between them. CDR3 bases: TGTGCCACCGGGGGAACCGGCTACACCTTC. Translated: CATGGTGYTF.

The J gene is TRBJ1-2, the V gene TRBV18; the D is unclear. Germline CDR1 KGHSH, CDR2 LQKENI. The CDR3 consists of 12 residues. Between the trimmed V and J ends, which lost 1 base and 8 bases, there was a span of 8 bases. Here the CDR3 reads CASSPQGRGYTF. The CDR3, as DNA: TGTGCCAGCTCACCACAAGGACGCGGCTACACCTTC.

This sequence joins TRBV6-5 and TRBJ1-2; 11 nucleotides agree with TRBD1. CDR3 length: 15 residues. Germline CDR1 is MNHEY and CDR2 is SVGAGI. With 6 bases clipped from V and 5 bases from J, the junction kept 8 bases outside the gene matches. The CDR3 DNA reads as TGTGCCAGCAGACCCGGGACAGGGGGACGGTATGGCTACACCTTC. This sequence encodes CASRPGTGGRYGYTF.

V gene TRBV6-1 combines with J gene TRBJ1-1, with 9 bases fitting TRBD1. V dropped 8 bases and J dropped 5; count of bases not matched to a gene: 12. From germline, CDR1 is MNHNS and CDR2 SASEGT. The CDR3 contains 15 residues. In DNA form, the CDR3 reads TGTGCCAGCGAATACGCCGCGGGACAGGGAACTGAAGCTTTCTTT. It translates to CASEYAAGQGTEAFF.

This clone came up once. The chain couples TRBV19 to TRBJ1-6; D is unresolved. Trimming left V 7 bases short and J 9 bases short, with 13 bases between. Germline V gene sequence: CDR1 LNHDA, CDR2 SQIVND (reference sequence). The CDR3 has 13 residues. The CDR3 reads CASKEAVGSPLHF. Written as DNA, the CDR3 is TGTGCCAGTAAGGAAGCCGTAGGTTCACCCCTCCACTTT.

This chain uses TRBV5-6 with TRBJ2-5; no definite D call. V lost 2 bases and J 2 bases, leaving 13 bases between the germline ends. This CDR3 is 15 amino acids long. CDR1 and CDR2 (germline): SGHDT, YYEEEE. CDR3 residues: CASSLGMDFQETQYF. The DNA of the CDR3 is TGTGCCAGCAGCTTAGGTATGGATTTTCAAGAGACCCAGTACTTC.

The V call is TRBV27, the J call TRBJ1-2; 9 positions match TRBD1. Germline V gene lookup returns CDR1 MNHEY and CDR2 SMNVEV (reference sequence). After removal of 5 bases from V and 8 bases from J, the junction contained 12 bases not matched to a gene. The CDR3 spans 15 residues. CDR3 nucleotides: TGTGCCAGCAGTCCAGATATGGACAGGGGTGGAGGCTACACCTTC. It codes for CASSPDMDRGGGYTF.

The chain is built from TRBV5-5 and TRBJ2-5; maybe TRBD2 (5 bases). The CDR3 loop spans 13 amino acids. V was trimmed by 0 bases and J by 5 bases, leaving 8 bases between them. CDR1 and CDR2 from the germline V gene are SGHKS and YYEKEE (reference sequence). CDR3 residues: CASSLASRETQYF. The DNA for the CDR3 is TGTGCCAGCAGCTTGGCTAGCAGGGAGACCCAGTACTTC.

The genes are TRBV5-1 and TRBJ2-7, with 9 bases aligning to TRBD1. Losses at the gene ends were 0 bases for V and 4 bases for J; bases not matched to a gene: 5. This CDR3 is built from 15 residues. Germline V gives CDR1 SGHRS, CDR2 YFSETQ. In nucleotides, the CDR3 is TGCGCCAGCAGCTTGGGCGGACAGGGGCAGTACGAGCAGTACTTC. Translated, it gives CASSLGGQGQYEQYF.

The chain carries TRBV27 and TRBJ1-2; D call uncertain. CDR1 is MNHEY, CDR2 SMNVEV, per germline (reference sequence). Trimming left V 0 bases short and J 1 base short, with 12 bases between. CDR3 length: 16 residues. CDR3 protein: CASSLSVGSGNYGYTF. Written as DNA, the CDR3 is TGTGCCAGCAGTTTATCGGTCGGCTCCGGTAACTATGGCTACACCTTC.

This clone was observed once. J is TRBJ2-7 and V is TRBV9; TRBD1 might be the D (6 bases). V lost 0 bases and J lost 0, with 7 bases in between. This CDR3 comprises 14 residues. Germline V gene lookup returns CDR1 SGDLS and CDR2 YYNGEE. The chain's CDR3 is CASSVEDSSYEQYF. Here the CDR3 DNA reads TGTGCCAGCAGCGTAGAGGACAGCTCCTACGAGCAGTACTTC.

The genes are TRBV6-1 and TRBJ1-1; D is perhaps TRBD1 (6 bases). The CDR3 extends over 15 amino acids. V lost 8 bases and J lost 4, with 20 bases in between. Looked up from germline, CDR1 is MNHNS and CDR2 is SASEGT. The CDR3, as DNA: TGTGCCAGCTTGCCCGGGGGCTTTCGTGGCACTGAAGCTTTCTTT. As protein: CASLPGGFRGTEAFF.

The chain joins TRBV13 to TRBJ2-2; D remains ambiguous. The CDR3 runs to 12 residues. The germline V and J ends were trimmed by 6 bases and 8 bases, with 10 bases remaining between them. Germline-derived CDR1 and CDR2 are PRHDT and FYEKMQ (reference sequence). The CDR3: CASSPAEGELFF. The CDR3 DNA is TGTGCCAGCAGTCCAGCCGAGGGGGAGCTGTTTTTT.

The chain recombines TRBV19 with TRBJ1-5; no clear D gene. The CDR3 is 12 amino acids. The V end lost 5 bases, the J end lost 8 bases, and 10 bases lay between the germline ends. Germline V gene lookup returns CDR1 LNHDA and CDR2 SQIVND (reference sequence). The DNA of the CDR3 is TGTGCCAGTAGTCCACTCGGGGAGCCCCAGCATTTT. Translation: CASSPLGEPQHF.

Written as DNA, the CDR3 is TGCGCCAGCATATCTGGGGGGCCTAATTCACCCCTCCACTTT. It translates to CASISGGPNSPLHF. The rearrangement joins TRBV10-2 to TRBJ1-6, with a possible D match to TRBD1 (6 bases). The V end was cut by 7 bases, the J end by 6 bases, with 13 bases between. CDR3 length: 14 amino acids. Germline assignment: CDR1 WSHSY and CDR2 SAAADI.

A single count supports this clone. The chain's CDR3 is CSVISSTYEQYF. The CDR3 DNA is TGCAGCGTTATCTCTTCCACCTACGAGCAGTACTTC. The chain uses TRBV29-1 and TRBJ2-7; D remains ambiguous. The CDR3 has 12 residues. V was clipped by 5 bases and J by 2 bases, with 10 bases between them. Germline V gene sequence: CDR1 SQVTM, CDR2 ANQGSEA.

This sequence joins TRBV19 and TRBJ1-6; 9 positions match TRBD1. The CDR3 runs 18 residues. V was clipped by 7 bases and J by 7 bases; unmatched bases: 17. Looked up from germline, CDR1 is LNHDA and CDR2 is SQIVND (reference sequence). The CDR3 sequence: CASTLTGTGNIRNSPLHF. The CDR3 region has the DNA TGTGCCAGTACTCTAACCGGGACAGGGAATATTCGGAATTCACCCCTCCACTTT.

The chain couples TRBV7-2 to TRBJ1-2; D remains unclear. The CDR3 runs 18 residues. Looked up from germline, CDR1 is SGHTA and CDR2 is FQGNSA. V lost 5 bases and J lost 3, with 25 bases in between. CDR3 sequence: CASSPQIRTDTSYYGYTF. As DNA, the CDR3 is TGTGCCAGCAGCCCCCAAATCAGGACGGATACCTCATACTATGGCTACACCTTC.

The CDR3 DNA is TGTGCCAGCAGTTTATACGAGCAGTACTTC. It encodes CASSLYEQYF. This chain uses TRBV6-1 with TRBJ2-7; D remains ambiguous. CDR1 is MNHNS and CDR2 is SASEGT in the germline V gene. CDR3 length equals 10 residues. V lost 5 bases and J 4 bases, leaving 3 bases between the germline ends.

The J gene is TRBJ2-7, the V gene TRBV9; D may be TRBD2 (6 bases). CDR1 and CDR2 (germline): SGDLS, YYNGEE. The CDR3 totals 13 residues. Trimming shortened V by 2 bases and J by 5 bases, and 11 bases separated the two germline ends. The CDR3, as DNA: TGTGCCAGCAGCGTGGGGGGTGACAACGAGCAGTACTTC. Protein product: CASSVGGDNEQYF.

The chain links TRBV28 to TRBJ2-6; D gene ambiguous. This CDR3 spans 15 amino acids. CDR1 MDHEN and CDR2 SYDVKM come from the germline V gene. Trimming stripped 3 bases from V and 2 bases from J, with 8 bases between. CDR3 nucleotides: TGTGCCAGCAGTTTTCGCAGGACTGGGGCCAACGTCCTGACTTTC. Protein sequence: CASSFRRTGANVLTF.

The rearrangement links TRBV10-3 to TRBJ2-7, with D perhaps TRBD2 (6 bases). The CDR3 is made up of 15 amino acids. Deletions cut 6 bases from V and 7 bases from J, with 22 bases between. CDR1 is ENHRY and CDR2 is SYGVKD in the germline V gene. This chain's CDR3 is CAIRPTGTPGGEQYF. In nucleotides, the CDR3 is TGTGCCATCAGGCCAACCGGGACGCCCGGAGGGGAGCAGTACTTC.

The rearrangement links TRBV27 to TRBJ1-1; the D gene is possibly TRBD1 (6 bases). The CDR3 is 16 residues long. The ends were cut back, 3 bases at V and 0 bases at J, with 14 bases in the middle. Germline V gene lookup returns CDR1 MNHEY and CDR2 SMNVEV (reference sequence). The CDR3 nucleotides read TGTGCCAGCAGTTTTCGATCCGGGACATTGAACACTGAAGCTTTCTTT. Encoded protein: CASSFRSGTLNTEAFF.

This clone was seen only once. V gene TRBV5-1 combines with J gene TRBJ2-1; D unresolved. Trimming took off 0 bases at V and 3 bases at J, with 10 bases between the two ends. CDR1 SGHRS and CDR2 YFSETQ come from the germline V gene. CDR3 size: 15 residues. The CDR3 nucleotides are TGCGCCAGCAGCTTGGACAGCCAAAACTACAATGAGCAGTTCTTC. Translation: CASSLDSQNYNEQFF.

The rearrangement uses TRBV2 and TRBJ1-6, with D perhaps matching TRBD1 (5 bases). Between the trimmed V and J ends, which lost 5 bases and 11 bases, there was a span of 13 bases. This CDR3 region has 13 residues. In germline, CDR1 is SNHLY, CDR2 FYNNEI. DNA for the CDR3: TGTGCCAGCAGTCCAGGGACCTACCCACCCCTCCACTTT. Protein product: CASSPGTYPPLHF.

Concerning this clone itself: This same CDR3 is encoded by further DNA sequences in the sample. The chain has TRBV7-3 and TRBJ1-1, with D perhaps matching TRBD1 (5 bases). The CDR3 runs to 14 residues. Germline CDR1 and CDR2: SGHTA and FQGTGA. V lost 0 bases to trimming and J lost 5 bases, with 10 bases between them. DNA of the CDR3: TGTGCCAGCAGCTTAACCGGGGGGGGGACTGAAGCTTTCTTT. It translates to CASSLTGGGTEAFF.